This T cell receptor (beta chain) is from a study of CD8 T cells in ankylosing spondylitis. Broader study findings: Clones linked to disease, bearing a CD8+ phenotype, were relatively rare in peripheral blood.

From the 5' RACE reads, TCRdb called clonotypes with MiXCR, one entry per CDR3 protein. The sample includes about 150,000 distinct CDR3 sequences, 30% to 35% of them seen just once. About this clonotype itself: Its antigen is still unknown.

The CDR3 runs 16 residues. This sequence was found in a male donor with ankylosing spondylitis. Input material: synovial fluid, either unsorted or a sorted T cell fraction (not recorded which). The chain combines TRBV12-1 with TRBJ2-3; the table names TRBD2, a call not compared with the DNA. TRBV12-1 is a listed pseudogene. CDR3 in amino acids: CASGETRDFSTDTQYF. For the CDR3, the DNA is TGTGCCAGCGGGGAGACCCGGGACTTCAGCACAGATACGCAGTATTTT.